This TCR beta chain was found in a study of OX40 agonist ivuxolimab in advanced cancers. Turning to the study itself: A partial response was reached by three patients: one with hepatocellular carcinoma and two with cutaneous melanoma. Study-wide results and limits: Nonresponders included some who also had low normalized T-cell clonal expansion. At doses 0.1 to 3.0 mg/kg, CD4+ and CD8+ clones expanded.

Some clones are missing from TCRdb's copy, which holds only in-frame ones; the method was immunoSEQ multiplex PCR. The repertoire holds 50,000 or so clones, roughly 83% seen once, with over 2% in the top ten. The CDR3 runs 16 residues. Trimming took off 5 bases at V and 0 bases at J, with 13 bases between the two ends. Germline V gives CDR1 ENHRY, CDR2 SYGVKD. In this sample, this clone turned up a few times. Its matching antigen is unknown. The material sequenced was CD4+ or CD8+ T cells sorted from blood, taken in a trial of the OX40 agonist ivuxolimab. The receptor comes from an adult with an advanced solid tumor such as melanoma, head and neck, liver or kidney cancer. V and J are TRBV10-3 and TRBJ1-4; D might be TRBD1 (6 bases). Here the CDR3 DNA reads TGTGCCATCAGTACCGGAGGGGGGGCAACTAATGAAAAACTGTTTTTT. The encoded protein is CAISTGGGATNEKLFF.